The present T cell receptor beta chain was sequenced within a study of identical twins. Whole-study findings and limits: The study reached conclusions through statistical analysis that was cross-sectional, not following the same donors.

TCRdb recomputed calls from the 5' RACE reads with MiXCR, one row per CDR3 protein. The sample shows some 300,000 distinct CDR3 sequences, around an eighth of them seen only once. CDR1 is MGHRA and CDR2 is YSYEKL in the germline V gene. The CDR3 has 15 residues. The V gene end was trimmed by 4 bases and the J gene end by 7 bases; junction bases not matched to a gene: 6. As to this clonotype: The antigen is undetermined.

These data also formed part of another study, on yellow fever vaccine responses in identical twins.

The receptor's source is a woman aged 18-35 years in good health. Material: CD8+ T cells sorted from blood. V gene TRBV4-1 combines with J gene TRBJ2-1, with 11 nucleotides matching TRBD2. The CDR3 coding sequence is TGCGCCAGCAGCCGCGTACTAGCGGGAGATAATGAGCAGTTCTTC. Translated: CASSRVLAGDNEQFF.